The 27 T cell receptor beta chains below were found in one sample sequenced in a study of blood T cell repertoires in COVID-19. Profiling relied on immunoSEQ multiplex PCR, and the TCRdb table lists in-frame clones only, not all of them. The sample lists tens of thousands of clones; roughly 80% were seen once. Sequencing was carried out using peripheral blood. The receptors were sampled from a man between 60 and 75 years old with active or convalescent COVID-19.

The chain links TRBV9 to TRBJ2-1, with 9 bases fitting TRBD1. Trimming removed 4 bases from V and 3 bases from J; junction bases left unmatched: 8. The CDR3 extends over 16 amino acids. CDR1 is SGDLS and CDR2 is YYNGEE in the germline V gene. The CDR3 coding sequence is TGTGCCAGCAGCCCCTCCGGGACAGGGTACTACAATGAGCAGTTCTTC. This encodes CASSPSGTGYYNEQFF.

This clone was seen only a few times. The rearrangement links TRBV15 to TRBJ2-5; TRBD2 agrees at 7 bases. Germline-derived CDR1 and CDR2 are LNHNV and YYDKDF (reference sequence). Unmatched junction bases numbered 11, after V lost 3 bases and J lost 1 base. This CDR3 comprises 17 residues. CDR3 sequence: CATSSDFGTTLQETQYF. The DNA for the CDR3 is TGTGCCACCAGCAGCGATTTCGGGACTACCCTCCAAGAGACCCAGTACTTC.

The chain combines TRBV5-4 with TRBJ2-5, with 8 bases that match TRBD1. The CDR3 is 13 amino acids. V was clipped by 4 bases and J by 5 bases; unmatched bases: 4. The V gene's germline CDR1 is SGHNT and CDR2 YYREEE (reference sequence). The CDR3 nucleotides read TGTGCCAGCAGCCAGGGGGCGGTCGAGACCCAGTACTTC. Translation: CASSQGAVETQYF.

The DNA of the CDR3 is TGTGCCAGCACCCGAGACGGGGTCAATCAGCCCCAGCATTTT. Protein sequence: CASTRDGVNQPQHF. The J gene is TRBJ1-5, the V gene TRBV5-8; no reliable D call. Trimming took 6 bases from V and 3 from J, leaving 13 bases between them. There are 14 residues in the CDR3. Germline V CDR1 and CDR2: SGHTS, YDEGEE. Filled out from reference TRBV5-8 and TRBJ1-5, the complete variable domain reads EAGVTQSPTHLIKTRGQQATLRCSPISGHTSVYWYQQALGLGLQFLLWYDEGEERNRGNFPPRFSGRQFPNYSSELNVNALELEDSALYLCASTRDGVNQPQHFGDGTRLSIL.

J is TRBJ2-1 and V is TRBV11-1; 9 bases agree with TRBD2. Germline V gives CDR1 SGHAT, CDR2 FQDESV (reference sequence). CDR3 length: 13 amino acids. V trimming: 1 base; J trimming: 14 bases; junction bases outside the gene matches: 6. The CDR3 sequence: CASSLVRGGAEFF. CDR3 nucleotide sequence: TGTGCCAGCAGCTTAGTCCGCGGGGGGGCGGAGTTCTTC.

J is TRBJ1-2 and V is TRBV3-1 (or the pseudogene TRBV3-2); D gene ambiguous. Germline CDR1 LGHDT, CDR2 YNNKEL (reference sequence). With 4 bases removed from V and 5 bases from J, the gap between germline ends came to 8 bases. This CDR3 has 12 amino acids. The CDR3 here is CASSPTGYGYTF. The CDR3 DNA reads TGTGCCAGCAGCCCAACCGGTTATGGCTACACCTTC.

CDR3 amino acids: CASSLVGVGSTDTQYF. CDR3 DNA: TGCGCCAGCAGCTTGGTAGGGGTCGGTAGCACAGATACGCAGTATTTT. The V call is TRBV5-1, the J call TRBJ2-3; D is perhaps TRBD1 (5 bases). The CDR3 has 16 residues. V was trimmed by 0 bases and J by 0 bases, leaving 11 bases between them. CDR1 is SGHRS and CDR2 is YFSETQ in the germline V gene.

This chain joins TRBV7-2 and TRBJ1-4; tentatively, D is TRBD1 (6 bases). The CDR3 is made up of 16 amino acids. V was cut by 1 base and J by 0 bases, with 9 bases left in between. Germline V gene lookup returns CDR1 SGHTA and CDR2 FQGNSA. CDR3 region: CASSLGGGATNEKLFF. CDR3 DNA: TGTGCCAGCAGCTTAGGAGGGGGAGCAACTAATGAAAAACTGTTTTTT.

This clone is a singleton in its sample. The CDR3 protein is CASSPGQGGNTIYF. The CDR3 DNA is TGTGCCAGCAGTCCGGGACAGGGGGGAAACACCATATATTTT. V gene TRBV6-6 combines with J gene TRBJ1-3; 10 bases agree with TRBD1. The CDR3 covers 14 residues. Germline CDR1 reads MNHNY; CDR2 reads SVGAGI (reference sequence). The V gene end was trimmed by 5 bases and the J gene end by 4 bases; junction bases not matched to a gene: 2.

The chain links TRBV3-1 (or the pseudogene TRBV3-2) to TRBJ1-1; D is unclear. V lost 4 bases and J lost 7, with 19 bases in between. The CDR3 covers 15 residues. Germline V gives CDR1 LGHDT, CDR2 YNNKEL (reference sequence). Written as DNA, the CDR3 is TGTGCCAGCAGCCGACGAGCGGGGTACAGTGGTGAAGCTTTCTTT. This encodes CASSRRAGYSGEAFF.

V is TRBV5-4 and J is TRBJ1-6; the match to TRBD1 covers 7 bases. This CDR3 comprises 16 residues. Germline values: CDR1 SGHNT, CDR2 YYREEE (reference sequence). With V trimmed by 0 bases and J by 5 bases, 5 bases remained unmatched. The CDR3 region is CASSLGGQSNNSPLHF. Written as DNA, the CDR3 is TGTGCCAGCAGCTTGGGGGGACAGTCAAATAATTCACCCCTCCACTTT.

The chain carries TRBV7-9 and TRBJ2-7; 10 positions agree with TRBD2. From germline, CDR1 is SEHNR and CDR2 FQNEAQ (reference sequence). The CDR3 has 18 residues. The trim removed 2 bases at V and 0 bases at J, leaving 10 bases unmatched. The CDR3 DNA reads as TGTGCCAGCAGCTTAAGGGCTAGCGGGGGCCGGAGCTCCTACGAGCAGTACTTC. This encodes CASSLRASGGRSSYEQYF.

V usage is TRBV27 and J usage is TRBJ2-7; TRBD2 matches 10 bases. In germline, CDR1 is MNHEY, CDR2 SMNVEV (reference sequence). The CDR3 extends over 14 amino acids. Germline trimming cut 5 bases from V and 0 bases from J; bases unmatched to any gene: 1. This chain's CDR3 is CASSPSGGSYEQYF. CDR3 DNA sequence: TGTGCCAGCAGTCCTAGCGGGGGCTCCTACGAGCAGTACTTC.

The V gene is TRBV6-5, the J gene TRBJ1-5, with 9 positions matching TRBD1. The ends lost 6 bases at V and 5 bases at J; junction bases unmatched: 5. In germline, CDR1 is MNHEY, CDR2 SVGAGI. The CDR3 loop spans 14 amino acids. The CDR3 sequence: CASSPGQGYQPQHF. The CDR3, as DNA: TGTGCCAGCAGCCCGGGACAGGGTTATCAGCCCCAGCATTTT.

The genes are TRBV6-1 and TRBJ1-3, with 10 positions matching TRBD1. CDR1 and CDR2 (germline): MNHNS, SASEGT. With 4 bases clipped from V and 2 bases from J, the junction kept 5 bases outside the gene matches. The CDR3 length is 16 residues. The CDR3 sequence: CASSGRTGGAGNTIYF. The DNA for the CDR3 is TGTGCCAGCAGTGGAAGGACAGGGGGGGCTGGAAACACCATATATTTT.

The gene calls are TRBV12-3 or TRBV12-4 and TRBJ2-1, with D uncertain. The CDR3 has 13 amino acids. V was trimmed by 5 bases and J by 2 bases, leaving 7 bases between them. This CDR3 reads CASSKDTYNEQFF. CDR3 bases: TGTGCCAGCAGTAAAGACACCTACAATGAGCAGTTCTTC.

In this sample, this clone turned up a few times. This chain joins TRBV4-2 and TRBJ1-2; D is perhaps TRBD1 (6 bases). Trimming removed 0 bases from V and 5 bases from J, with 13 bases in between. CDR3 length: 15 residues. The germline V gene has CDR1 LGHNA and CDR2 YNFKEQ. The CDR3 DNA reads TGTGCCAGCAGCCAAGAGGGACACGACGGGTATGGCTACACCTTC. Translating it yields CASSQEGHDGYGYTF.

V gene TRBV6-2 or TRBV6-3 combines with J gene TRBJ2-7; TRBD1 is a possible D gene (7 bases). Germline CDR1 reads MNHEY; CDR2 reads SVGEGT. The CDR3 consists of 15 residues. The V end lost 4 bases, the J end lost 9 bases, and 22 bases lay between the germline ends. CDR3 loop: CASSSRDRIISGQYF. The CDR3 region has the DNA TGTGCCAGCAGTTCGCGGGACAGAATTATATCCGGGCAGTACTTC.

The chain uses TRBV19 and TRBJ1-5; 7 bases are a match to TRBD1. The germline V gene has CDR1 LNHDA and CDR2 SQIVND (reference sequence). After removal of 4 bases from V and 0 bases from J, the junction contained 6 bases not matched to a gene. The CDR3 runs 16 residues. The CDR3 region is CASSTPGQYSNQPQHF. For the CDR3, the DNA is TGTGCCAGTAGTACACCGGGACAGTATAGCAATCAGCCCCAGCATTTT.

The V gene is TRBV19, the J gene TRBJ2-3, with 8 bases identical to TRBD2. The CDR3 contains 16 residues. Germline V CDR1 and CDR2: LNHDA, SQIVND (reference sequence). Trimming at V came to 1 base and at J to 3 bases, leaving 6 bases not matched to a gene. This chain's CDR3 is CASSIGGGPGTDTQYF. The DNA for the CDR3 is TGTGCCAGTAGTATAGGCGGGGGGCCGGGGACAGATACGCAGTATTTT.

This sequence joins TRBV19 and TRBJ2-5, with 9 positions matching TRBD2. V was clipped by 5 bases and J by 1 base; unmatched bases: 5. Germline V lookup: CDR1 LNHDA, CDR2 SQIVND (reference sequence). The CDR3 runs 15 residues. The CDR3 coding sequence is TGTGCCAGTAGTGCGGTTAGCGGGGGCCAAGAGACCCAGTACTTC. As protein: CASSAVSGGQETQYF.

CDR3 bases: TGTGCCAGCGGACAGGGACCCAATCAGCCCCAGCATTTT. Its translation: CASGQGPNQPQHF. V and J are TRBV19 and TRBJ1-5, with TRBD1 matching 8 bases. The germline CDR1 and CDR2 sequences are LNHDA and SQIVND (reference sequence). This CDR3 has 13 amino acids. The junction had 4 bases not matched to a gene; V was cut back by 9 bases and J by 3 bases.

This clone was detected only a few times. The chain recombines TRBV5-8 with TRBJ2-6; D gene unclear. Germline CDR1 and CDR2: SGHTS and YDEGEE. The ends were cut back, 5 bases at V and 4 bases at J, with 7 bases in the middle. The CDR3 sequence is 13 residues long. The CDR3 loop reads CASRAAGANVLTF. CDR3 bases: TGTGCCAGCAGGGCGGCCGGGGCCAACGTCCTGACTTTC. The full variable domain, completed using reference TRBV5-8 and TRBJ2-6, is EAGVTQSPTHLIKTRGQQATLRCSPISGHTSVYWYQQALGLGLQFLLWYDEGEERNRGNFPPRFSGRQFPNYSSELNVNALELEDSALYLCASRAAGANVLTFGAGSRLTVL.

The gene calls are TRBV3-1 (or the pseudogene TRBV3-2) and TRBJ2-7; 7 bases align to TRBD2. Losses at the gene ends were 4 bases for V and 9 bases for J; bases not matched to a gene: 12. Germline assignment: CDR1 LGHDT and CDR2 YNNKEL (reference sequence). This CDR3 is 14 amino acids long. The CDR3 protein is CASSPTGERGAQYF. Written as DNA, the CDR3 is TGTGCCAGCAGCCCCACGGGGGAGCGGGGTGCGCAGTACTTC.

This clone was seen once. The V and J genes are TRBV7-9 and TRBJ2-1; 11 nucleotides match TRBD2. The germline CDR1 and CDR2 sequences are SEHNR and FQNEAQ (reference sequence). V shed 3 bases and J 6 bases; nucleotides not matched to a gene: 4. The CDR3 extends over 15 amino acids. For the CDR3, the DNA is TGTGCCAGCAGCTTGTTAGCGGGGGGGTCCAATGAGCAGTTCTTC. Translation gives CASSLLAGGSNEQFF.

The rearrangement joins TRBV10-3 to TRBJ2-5, with TRBD2 matching over 14 bases. CDR1 and CDR2 from the germline V gene are ENHRY and SYGVKD. CDR3 size: 19 residues. J gave up 1 base and V 2 bases, and 9 bases lay outside the gene matches. CDR3 amino acids: CAISERRLAGGLSQETQYF. Written as DNA, the CDR3 is TGTGCCATCAGTGAGAGAAGACTAGCGGGGGGGCTCTCCCAAGAGACCCAGTACTTC.

V and J are TRBV5-5 and TRBJ2-1; TRBD2 agrees at 13 bases. With V trimmed by 3 bases and J by 15 bases, 9 bases remained unmatched. Looked up from germline, CDR1 is SGHKS and CDR2 is YYEKEE (reference sequence). The CDR3 is 14 residues long. The CDR3: CASSSGLAGPTPFF. CDR3 sequence (DNA): TGTGCCAGCAGCTCGGGACTAGCGGGACCCACTCCGTTCTTC.